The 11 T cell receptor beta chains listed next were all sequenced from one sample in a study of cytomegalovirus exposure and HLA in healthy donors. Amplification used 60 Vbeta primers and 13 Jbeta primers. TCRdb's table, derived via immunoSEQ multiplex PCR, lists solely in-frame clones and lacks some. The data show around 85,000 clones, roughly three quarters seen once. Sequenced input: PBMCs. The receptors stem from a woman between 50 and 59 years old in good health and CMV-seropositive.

The CDR3 nucleotides read TGTGCCAGCAGCACCGGGACTAGCGGCAATGAGCAGTTCTTC. Its protein product is CASSTGTSGNEQFF. The chain is built from TRBV7-3 and TRBJ2-1; TRBD2 matches 11 bases. The CDR3 spans 14 residues. J gave up 6 bases and V 5 bases, and 3 bases lay outside the gene matches. The germline gives CDR1 SGHTA, CDR2 FQGTGA.

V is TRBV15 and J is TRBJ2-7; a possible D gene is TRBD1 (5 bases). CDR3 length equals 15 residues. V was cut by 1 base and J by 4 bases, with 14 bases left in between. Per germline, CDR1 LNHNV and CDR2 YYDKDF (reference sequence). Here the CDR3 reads CATSRGGGSVYEQYF. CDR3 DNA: TGTGCCACCAGCAGAGGGGGCGGTTCGGTTTACGAGCAGTACTTC.

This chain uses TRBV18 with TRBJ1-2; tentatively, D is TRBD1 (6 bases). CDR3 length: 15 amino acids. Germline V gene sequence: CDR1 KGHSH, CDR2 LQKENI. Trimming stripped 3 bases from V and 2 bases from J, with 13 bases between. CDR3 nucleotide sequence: TGTGCCAGCTCACCGGCAACAGGGCCAAACTATGGCTACACCTTC. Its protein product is CASSPATGPNYGYTF.

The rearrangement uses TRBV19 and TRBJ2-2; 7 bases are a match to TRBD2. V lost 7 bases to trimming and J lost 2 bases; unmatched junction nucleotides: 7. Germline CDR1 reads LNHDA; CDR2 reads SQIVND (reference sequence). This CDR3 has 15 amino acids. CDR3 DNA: TGTGCCAGTACGGCTCTAGCGGCAAACACCGGGGAGCTGTTTTTT. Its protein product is CASTALAANTGELFF.

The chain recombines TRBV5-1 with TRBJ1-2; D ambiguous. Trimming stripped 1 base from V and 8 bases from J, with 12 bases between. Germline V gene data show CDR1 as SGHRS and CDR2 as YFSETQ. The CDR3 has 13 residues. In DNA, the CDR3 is TGCGCCAGCAGCTTGTATGGCTCAAAGGGCTACACCTTC. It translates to CASSLYGSKGYTF.

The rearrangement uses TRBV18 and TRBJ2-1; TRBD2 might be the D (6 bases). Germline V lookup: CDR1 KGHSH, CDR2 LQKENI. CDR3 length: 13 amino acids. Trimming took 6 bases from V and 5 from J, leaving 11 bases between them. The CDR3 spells CASSRTGDNEQFF. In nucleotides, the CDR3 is TGTGCCAGCTCCCGAACGGGGGACAATGAGCAGTTCTTC.

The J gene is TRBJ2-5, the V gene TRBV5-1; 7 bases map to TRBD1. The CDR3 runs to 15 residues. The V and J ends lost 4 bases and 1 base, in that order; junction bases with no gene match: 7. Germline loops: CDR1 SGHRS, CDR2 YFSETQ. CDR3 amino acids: CASSGKQGIQETQYF. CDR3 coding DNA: TGCGCCAGCAGCGGAAAACAGGGGATCCAAGAGACCCAGTACTTC.

CDR3 protein: CAWRTGSVQFF. CDR3 in DNA: TGTGCCTGGAGGACAGGGTCCGTGCAGTTCTTC. The chain couples TRBV30 to TRBJ2-1; 7 bases fit TRBD1. Germline trimming cut 3 bases from V and 12 bases from J; bases unmatched to any gene: 5. The CDR3 contains 11 residues. Per germline, CDR1 GTSNPN and CDR2 SVGIG (reference sequence).

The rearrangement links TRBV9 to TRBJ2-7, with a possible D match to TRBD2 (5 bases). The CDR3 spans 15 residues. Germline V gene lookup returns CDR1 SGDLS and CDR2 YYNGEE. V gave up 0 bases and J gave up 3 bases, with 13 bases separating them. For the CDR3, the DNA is TGTGCCAGCAGCGTAGAAGCGGACCCCTTCTACGAGCAGTACTTC. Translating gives CASSVEADPFYEQYF. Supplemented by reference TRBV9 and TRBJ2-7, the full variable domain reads DSGVTQTPKHLITATGQRVTLRCSPRSGDLSVYWYQQSLDQGLQFLIQYYNGEERAKGNILERFSAQQFPDLHSELNLSSLELGDSALYFCASSVEADPFYEQYFGPGTRLTVT.

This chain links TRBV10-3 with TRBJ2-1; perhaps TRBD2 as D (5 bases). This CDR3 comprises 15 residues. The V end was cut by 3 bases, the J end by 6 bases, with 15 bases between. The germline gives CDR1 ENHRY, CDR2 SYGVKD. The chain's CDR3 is CAISDGWTYGNEQFF. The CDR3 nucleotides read TGTGCCATCAGTGATGGGTGGACTTACGGCAATGAGCAGTTCTTC.

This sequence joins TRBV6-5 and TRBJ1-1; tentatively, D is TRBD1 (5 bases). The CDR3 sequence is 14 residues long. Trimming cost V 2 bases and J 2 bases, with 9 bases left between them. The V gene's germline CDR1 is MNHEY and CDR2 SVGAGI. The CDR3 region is CASSYGAANTEAFF. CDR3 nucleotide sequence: TGTGCCAGCAGTTACGGGGCCGCTAACACTGAAGCTTTCTTT.